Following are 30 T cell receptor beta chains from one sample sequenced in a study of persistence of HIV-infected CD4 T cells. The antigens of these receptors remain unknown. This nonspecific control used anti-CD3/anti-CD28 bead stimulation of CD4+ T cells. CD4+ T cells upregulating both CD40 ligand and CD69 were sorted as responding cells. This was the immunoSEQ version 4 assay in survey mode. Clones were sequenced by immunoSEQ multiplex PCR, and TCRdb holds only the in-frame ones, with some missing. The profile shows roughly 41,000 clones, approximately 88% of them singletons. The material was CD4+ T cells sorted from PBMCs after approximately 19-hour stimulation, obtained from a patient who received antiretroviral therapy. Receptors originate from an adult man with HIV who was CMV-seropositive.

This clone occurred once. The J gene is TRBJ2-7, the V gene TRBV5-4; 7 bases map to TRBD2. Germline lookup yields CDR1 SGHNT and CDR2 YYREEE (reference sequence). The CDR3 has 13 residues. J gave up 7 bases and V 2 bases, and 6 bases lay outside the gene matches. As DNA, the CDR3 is TGTGCCAGCAGCTTCGGGGGGAGAGGGGAGCAGTACTTC. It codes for CASSFGGRGEQYF.

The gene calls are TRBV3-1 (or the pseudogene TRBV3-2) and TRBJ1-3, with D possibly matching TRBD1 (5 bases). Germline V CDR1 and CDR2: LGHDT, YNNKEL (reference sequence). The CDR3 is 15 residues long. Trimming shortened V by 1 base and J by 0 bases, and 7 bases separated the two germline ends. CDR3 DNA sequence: TGTGCCAGCAGCCAAGGGGGGTTCTCTGGAAACACCATATATTTT. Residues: CASSQGGFSGNTIYF.

This chain's CDR3 is CSVFQGTVNTEAFF. CDR3 nucleotides: TGCAGCGTCTTCCAGGGGACGGTGAACACTGAAGCTTTCTTT. The chain has TRBV29-1 and TRBJ1-1; maybe TRBD1 (6 bases). The V gene's germline CDR1 is SQVTM and CDR2 ANQGSEA. Deletions cut 6 bases from V and 0 bases from J, with 14 bases between. The CDR3 runs 14 residues.

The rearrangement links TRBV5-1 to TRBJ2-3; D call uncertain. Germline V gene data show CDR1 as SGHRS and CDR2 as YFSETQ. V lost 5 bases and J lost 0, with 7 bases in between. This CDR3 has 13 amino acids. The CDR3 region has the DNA TGCGCCAGCAGTCGGACCAGCACAGATACGCAGTATTTT. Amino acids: CASSRTSTDTQYF.

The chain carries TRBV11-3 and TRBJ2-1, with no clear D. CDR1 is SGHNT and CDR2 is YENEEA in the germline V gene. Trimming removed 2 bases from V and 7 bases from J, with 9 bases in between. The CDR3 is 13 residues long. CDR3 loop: CASSLTPWNEQFF. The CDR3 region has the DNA TGTGCCAGCAGCTTAACCCCCTGGAATGAGCAGTTCTTC.

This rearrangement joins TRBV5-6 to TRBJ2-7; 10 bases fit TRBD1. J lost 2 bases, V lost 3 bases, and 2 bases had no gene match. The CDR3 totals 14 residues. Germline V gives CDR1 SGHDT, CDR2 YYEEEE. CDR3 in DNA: TGTGCCAGCAGCTCGGGGACAGGGGCCTACGAGCAGTACTTC. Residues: CASSSGTGAYEQYF.

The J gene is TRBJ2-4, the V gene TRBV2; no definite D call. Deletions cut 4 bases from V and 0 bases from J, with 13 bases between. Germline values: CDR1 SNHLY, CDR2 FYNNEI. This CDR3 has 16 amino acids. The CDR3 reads CASSVSQSRAKNIQYF. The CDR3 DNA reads TGTGCCAGCAGTGTTTCCCAGAGCAGAGCCAAAAACATTCAGTACTTC. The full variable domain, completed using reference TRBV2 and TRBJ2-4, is EPEVTQTPSHQVTQMGQEVILRCVPISNHLYFYWYRQILGQKVEFLVSFYNNEISEKSEIFDDQFSVERPDGSNFTLKIRSTKLEDSAMYFCASSVSQSRAKNIQYFGAGTRLSVL.

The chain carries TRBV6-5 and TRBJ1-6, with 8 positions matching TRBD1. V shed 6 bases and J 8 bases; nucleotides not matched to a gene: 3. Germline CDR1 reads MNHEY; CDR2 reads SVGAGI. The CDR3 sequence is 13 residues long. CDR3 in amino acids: CASRTGGDSPLHF. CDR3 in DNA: TGTGCCAGCAGAACAGGGGGGGATTCACCCCTCCACTTT.

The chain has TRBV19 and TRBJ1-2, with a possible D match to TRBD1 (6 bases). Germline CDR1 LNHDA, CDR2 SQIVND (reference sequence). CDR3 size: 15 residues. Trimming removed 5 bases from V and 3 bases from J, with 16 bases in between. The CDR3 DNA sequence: TGTGCCAGTAGTTACCCTAGATCAGGGGACTATGGCTACACCTTC. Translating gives CASSYPRSGDYGYTF.

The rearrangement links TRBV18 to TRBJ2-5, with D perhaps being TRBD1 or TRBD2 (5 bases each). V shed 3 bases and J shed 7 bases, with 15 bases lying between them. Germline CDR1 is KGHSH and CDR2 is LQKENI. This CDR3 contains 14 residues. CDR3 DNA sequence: TGTGCCAGCTCACCCGGGGCAAACCGAGGGACCCAGTACTTC. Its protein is CASSPGANRGTQYF.

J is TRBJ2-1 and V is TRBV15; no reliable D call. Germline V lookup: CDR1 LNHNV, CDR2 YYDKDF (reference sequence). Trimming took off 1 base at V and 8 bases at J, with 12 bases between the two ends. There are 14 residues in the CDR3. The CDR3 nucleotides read TGTGCCACCAGCAGAGGGCCGAAAAGAGATGAGCAGTTCTTC. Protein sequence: CATSRGPKRDEQFF.

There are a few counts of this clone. The CDR3 DNA is TGTGCCAGCAGTTTACAGGGGAGGAGCGGAGCTTTCTTT. The encoded protein is CASSLQGRSGAFF. This chain connects TRBV12-3 or TRBV12-4 to TRBJ1-1; D may be TRBD1 (6 bases). This CDR3 spans 13 amino acids. Trimming left V 2 bases short and J 10 bases short, with 14 bases between.

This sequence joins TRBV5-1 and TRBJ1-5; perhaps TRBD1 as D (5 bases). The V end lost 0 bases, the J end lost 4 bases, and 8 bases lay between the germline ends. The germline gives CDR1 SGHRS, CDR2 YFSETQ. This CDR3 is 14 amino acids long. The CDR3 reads CASSLVPGNQPQHF. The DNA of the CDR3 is TGCGCCAGCAGCTTGGTGCCAGGGAATCAGCCCCAGCATTTT.

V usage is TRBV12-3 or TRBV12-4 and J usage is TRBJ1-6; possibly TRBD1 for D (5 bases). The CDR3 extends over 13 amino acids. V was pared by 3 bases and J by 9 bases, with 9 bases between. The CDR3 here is CASSLKGTSPLHF. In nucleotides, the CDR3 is TGTGCCAGCAGTTTGAAAGGGACTTCACCCCTCCACTTT.

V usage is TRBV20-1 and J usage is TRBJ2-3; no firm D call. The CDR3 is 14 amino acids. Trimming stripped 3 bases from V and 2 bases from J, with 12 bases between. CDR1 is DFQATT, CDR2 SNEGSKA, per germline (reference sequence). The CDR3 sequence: CSASSRANTDTQYF. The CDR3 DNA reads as TGCAGTGCTAGTTCCCGGGCAAACACAGATACGCAGTATTTT.

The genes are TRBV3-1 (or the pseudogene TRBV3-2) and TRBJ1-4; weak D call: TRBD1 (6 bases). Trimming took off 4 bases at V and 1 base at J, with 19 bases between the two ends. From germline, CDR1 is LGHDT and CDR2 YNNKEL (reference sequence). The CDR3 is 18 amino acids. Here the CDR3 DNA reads TGTGCCAGCAGCCCCGTAGTTGGGGGGCGGGGAACTAATGAAAAACTGTTTTTT. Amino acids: CASSPVVGGRGTNEKLFF.

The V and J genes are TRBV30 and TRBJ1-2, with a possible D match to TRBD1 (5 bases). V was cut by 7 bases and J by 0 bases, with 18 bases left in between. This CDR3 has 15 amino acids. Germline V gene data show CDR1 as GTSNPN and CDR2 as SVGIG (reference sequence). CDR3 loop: CAFSRGSVSNYGYTF. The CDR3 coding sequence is TGTGCCTTCTCCCGGGGGTCAGTTTCTAACTATGGCTACACCTTC.

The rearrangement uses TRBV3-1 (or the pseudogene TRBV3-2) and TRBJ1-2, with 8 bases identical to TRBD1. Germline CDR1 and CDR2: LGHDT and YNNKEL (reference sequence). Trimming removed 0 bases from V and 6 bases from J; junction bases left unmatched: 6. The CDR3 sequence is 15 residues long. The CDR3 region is CASSQENRGAHGYTF. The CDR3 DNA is TGTGCCAGCAGCCAAGAAAACAGGGGGGCCCATGGCTACACCTTC.

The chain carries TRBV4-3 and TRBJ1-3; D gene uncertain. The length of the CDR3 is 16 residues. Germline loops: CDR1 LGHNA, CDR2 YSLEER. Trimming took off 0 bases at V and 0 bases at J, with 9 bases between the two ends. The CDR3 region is CASSQDHSFSGNTIYF. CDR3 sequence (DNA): TGCGCCAGCAGCCAAGACCACTCCTTCTCTGGAAACACCATATATTTT.

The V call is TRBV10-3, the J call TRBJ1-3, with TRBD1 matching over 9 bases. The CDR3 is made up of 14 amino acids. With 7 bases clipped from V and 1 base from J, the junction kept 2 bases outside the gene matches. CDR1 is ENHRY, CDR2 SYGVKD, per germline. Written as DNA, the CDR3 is TGTGCCATCACCGACAGGGGGTCTGGAAACACCATATATTTT. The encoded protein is CAITDRGSGNTIYF.

The CDR3 DNA follows: TGTGCCAGCAGTTCAGGGCGGCCAGGGAGCACAGATACGCAGTATTTT. It yields the protein CASSSGRPGSTDTQYF. The chain combines TRBV6-5 with TRBJ2-3; perhaps TRBD1 as D (5 bases). Germline V gene lookup returns CDR1 MNHEY and CDR2 SVGAGI. V was pared by 4 bases and J by 0 bases, with 14 bases between. The CDR3 contains 16 residues.

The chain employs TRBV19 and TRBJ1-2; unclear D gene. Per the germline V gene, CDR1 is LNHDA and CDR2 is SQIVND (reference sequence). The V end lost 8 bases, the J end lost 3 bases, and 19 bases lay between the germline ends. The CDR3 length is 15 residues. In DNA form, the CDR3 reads TGTGCCAGTGAACGCACAGCGACCGTTCACTATGGCTACACCTTC. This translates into CASERTATVHYGYTF.

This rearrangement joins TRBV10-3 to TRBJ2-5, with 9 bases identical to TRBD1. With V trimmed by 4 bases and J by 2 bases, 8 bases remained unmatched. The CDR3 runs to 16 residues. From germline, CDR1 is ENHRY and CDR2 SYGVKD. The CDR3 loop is CAISALDRGWQETQYF. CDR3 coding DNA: TGTGCCATCAGTGCCCTAGACAGGGGGTGGCAAGAGACCCAGTACTTC.

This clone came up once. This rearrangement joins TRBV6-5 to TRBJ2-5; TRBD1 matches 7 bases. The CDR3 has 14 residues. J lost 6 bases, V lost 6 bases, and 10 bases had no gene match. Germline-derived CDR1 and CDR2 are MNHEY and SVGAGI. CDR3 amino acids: CASSAYRGEKTQYF. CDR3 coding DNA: TGTGCCAGCAGCGCTTACAGGGGCGAAAAGACCCAGTACTTC.

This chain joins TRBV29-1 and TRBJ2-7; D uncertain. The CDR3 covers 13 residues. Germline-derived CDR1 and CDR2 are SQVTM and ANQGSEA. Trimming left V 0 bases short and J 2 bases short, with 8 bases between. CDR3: CSVEDFRTYEQYF. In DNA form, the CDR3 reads TGCAGCGTTGAAGATTTTCGGACCTACGAGCAGTACTTC.

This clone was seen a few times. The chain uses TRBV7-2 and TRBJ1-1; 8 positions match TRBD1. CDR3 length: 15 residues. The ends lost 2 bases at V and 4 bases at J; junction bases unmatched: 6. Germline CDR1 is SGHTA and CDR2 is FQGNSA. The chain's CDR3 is CASSLFQGAGTEAFF. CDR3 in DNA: TGTGCCAGCAGCTTATTCCAGGGGGCTGGCACTGAAGCTTTCTTT.

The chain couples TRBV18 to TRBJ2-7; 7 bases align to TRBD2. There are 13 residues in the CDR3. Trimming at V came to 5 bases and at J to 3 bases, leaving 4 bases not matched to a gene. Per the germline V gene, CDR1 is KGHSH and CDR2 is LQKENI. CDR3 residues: CASSGGSDYEQYF. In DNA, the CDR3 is TGTGCCAGCTCAGGCGGGAGCGACTACGAGCAGTACTTC. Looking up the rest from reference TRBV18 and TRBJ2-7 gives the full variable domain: NAGVMQNPRHLVRRRGQEARLRCSPMKGHSHVYWYRQLPEEGLKFMVYLQKENIIDESGMPKERFSAEFPKEGPSILRIQQVVRGDSAAYFCASSGGSDYEQYFGPGTRLTVT.

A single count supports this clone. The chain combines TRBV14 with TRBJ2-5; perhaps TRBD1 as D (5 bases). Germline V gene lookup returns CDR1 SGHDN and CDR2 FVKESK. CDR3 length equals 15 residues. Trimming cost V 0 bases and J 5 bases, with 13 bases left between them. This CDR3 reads CASSQDRGLWETQYF. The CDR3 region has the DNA TGTGCCAGCAGCCAAGATAGGGGCCTCTGGGAGACCCAGTACTTC.

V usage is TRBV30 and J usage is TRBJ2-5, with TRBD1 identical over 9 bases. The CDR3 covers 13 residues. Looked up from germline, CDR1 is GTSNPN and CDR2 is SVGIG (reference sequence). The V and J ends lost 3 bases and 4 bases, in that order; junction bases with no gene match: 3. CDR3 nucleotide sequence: TGTGCCTGGAGCACAGGGGGCGGAGAGACCCAGTACTTC. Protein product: CAWSTGGGETQYF.

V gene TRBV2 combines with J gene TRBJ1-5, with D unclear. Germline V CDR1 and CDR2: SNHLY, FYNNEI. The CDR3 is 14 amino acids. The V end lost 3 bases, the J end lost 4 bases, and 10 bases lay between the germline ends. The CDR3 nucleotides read TGTGCCAGCAGTGAGGGAAGGCCGAATCAGCCCCAGCATTTT. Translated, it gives CASSEGRPNQPQHF.